This T cell receptor beta chain was found in a study of patients and donors after allogeneic stem cell transplantation. TCRdb processed the RT-PCR reads anew with MiXCR; each CDR3 protein has one entry. The table has about 200,000 distinct CDR3 sequences, less than 45% seen once; the top ten hold 30% to 35%. CDR3 length equals 16 residues. Per germline, CDR1 SGDLS and CDR2 YYNGEE. V lost 0 bases and J 0 bases, leaving 9 bases between the germline ends. Sequencing input: blood, either unsorted or a sorted T cell fraction (not recorded which). This TCR derives from a human donor who was either an allogeneic HSCT recipient or a stem cell or donor lymphocyte infusion donor (not recorded which). It is not recorded whose cells these are; they may come from a transplant donor. V usage is TRBV9 and J usage is TRBJ2-2, with no clear D. The chain's CDR3 is CASSVEGDANTGELFF. The CDR3 region has the DNA TGTGCCAGCAGCGTAGAAGGCGATGCGAACACCGGGGAGCTGTTTTTT.